This T cell receptor (beta chain) was identified during a study of blood T cell repertoires in COVID-19. The wider study: Samples came from the United States, Italy and Spain, spanning acute and convalescent COVID-19. Sample material is recorded as cDNA or gDNA derived from T cells, B-cell-depleted T cells, or PBMCs.

The trim removed 2 bases at V and 7 bases at J, leaving 5 bases unmatched. Germline-derived CDR1 and CDR2 are MNHEY and SMNVEV (reference sequence). This CDR3 region has 15 residues. In the study's own analysis: From reference gene primer amplification, estimates of nucleated cell counts were derived. Assay: immunoSEQ multiplex PCR; the TCRdb copy retains only in-frame clones and omits some. The DNA was the basis for D and trimming; V, J and clone size are from that table. The sample lists 150,000 to 200,000 clones; just under 85% were seen once. The sequenced sample consisted of peripheral blood. This sequence was found in a man aged 35 to 55 who had recovered from COVID-19. The rearrangement uses TRBV27 and TRBJ2-2; TRBD2 aligns across 9 bases. The CDR3 DNA reads as TGTGCCAGCAGTTTAGCGGGGGGGCCGGACGGGGAGCTGTTTTTT. Its translation is CASSLAGGPDGELFF.